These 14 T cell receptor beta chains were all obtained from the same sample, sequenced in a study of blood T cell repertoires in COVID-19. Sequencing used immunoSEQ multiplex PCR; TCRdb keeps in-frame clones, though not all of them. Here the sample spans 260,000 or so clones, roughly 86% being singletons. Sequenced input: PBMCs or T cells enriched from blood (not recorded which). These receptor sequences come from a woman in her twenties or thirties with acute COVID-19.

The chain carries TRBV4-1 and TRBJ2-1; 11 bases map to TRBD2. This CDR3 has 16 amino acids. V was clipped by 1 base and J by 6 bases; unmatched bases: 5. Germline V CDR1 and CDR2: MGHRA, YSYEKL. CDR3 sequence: CASSQVTSGGFNEQFF. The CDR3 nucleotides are TGCGCCAGCAGCCAAGTAACTAGCGGGGGTTTCAATGAGCAGTTCTTC.

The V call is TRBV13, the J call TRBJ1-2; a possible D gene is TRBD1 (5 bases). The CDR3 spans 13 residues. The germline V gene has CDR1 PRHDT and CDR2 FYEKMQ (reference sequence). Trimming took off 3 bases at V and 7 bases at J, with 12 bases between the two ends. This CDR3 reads CASSLNVGGGYTF. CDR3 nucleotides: TGTGCCAGCAGCTTGAATGTGGGGGGTGGCTACACCTTC.

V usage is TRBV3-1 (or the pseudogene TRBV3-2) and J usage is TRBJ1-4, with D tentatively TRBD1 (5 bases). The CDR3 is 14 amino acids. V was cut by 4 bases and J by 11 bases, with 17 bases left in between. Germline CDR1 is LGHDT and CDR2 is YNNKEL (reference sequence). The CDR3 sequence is CASSPSHSGGKLFF. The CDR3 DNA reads TGTGCCAGCAGCCCTTCCCACTCGGGGGGGAAACTGTTTTTT.

CDR3 sequence: CASSLEGGGSTDTQYF. The DNA for the CDR3 is TGTGCCAGCAGCTTAGAAGGCGGGGGTAGCACAGATACGCAGTATTTT. J is TRBJ2-3 and V is TRBV11-3, with 7 nucleotides matching TRBD2. V lost 0 bases, J lost 0 bases, and 3 bases stayed unmatched. The germline V gene has CDR1 SGHNT and CDR2 YENEEA. The CDR3 consists of 16 residues. The full variable domain, completed using reference TRBV11-3 and TRBJ2-3, is EAGVVQSPRYKIIEKKQPVAFWCNPISGHNTLYWYLQNLGQGPELLIRYENEEAVDDSQLPKDRFSAERLKGVDSTLKIQPAELGDSAVYLCASSLEGGGSTDTQYFGPGTRLTVL.

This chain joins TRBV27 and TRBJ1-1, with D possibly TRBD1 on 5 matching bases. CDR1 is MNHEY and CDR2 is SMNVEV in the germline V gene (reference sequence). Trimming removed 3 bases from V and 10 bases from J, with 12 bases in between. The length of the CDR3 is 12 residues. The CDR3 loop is CASSFPRGAAFF. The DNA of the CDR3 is TGTGCCAGCAGTTTCCCCCGCGGGGCAGCTTTCTTT.

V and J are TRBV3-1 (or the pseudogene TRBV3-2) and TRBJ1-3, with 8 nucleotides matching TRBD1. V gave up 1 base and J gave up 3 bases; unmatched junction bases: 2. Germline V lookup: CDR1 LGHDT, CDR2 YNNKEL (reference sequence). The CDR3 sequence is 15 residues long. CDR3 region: CASSQGTGFGNTIYF. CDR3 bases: TGTGCCAGCAGCCAAGGGACAGGGTTTGGAAACACCATATATTTT.

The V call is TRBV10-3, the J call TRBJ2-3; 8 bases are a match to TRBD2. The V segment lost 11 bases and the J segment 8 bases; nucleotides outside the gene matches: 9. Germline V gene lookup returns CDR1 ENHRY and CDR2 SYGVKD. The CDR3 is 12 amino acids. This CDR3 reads CAAFGGAGTQYF. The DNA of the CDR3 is TGTGCCGCCTTCGGGGGGGCAGGTACGCAGTATTTT.

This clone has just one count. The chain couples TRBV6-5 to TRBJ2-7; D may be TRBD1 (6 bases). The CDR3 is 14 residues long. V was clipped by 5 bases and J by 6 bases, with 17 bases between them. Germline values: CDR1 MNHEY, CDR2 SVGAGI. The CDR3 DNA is TGTGCCAGCAGTACCCACAGGGCAGCCGGCGAGCAGTACTTC. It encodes CASSTHRAAGEQYF.

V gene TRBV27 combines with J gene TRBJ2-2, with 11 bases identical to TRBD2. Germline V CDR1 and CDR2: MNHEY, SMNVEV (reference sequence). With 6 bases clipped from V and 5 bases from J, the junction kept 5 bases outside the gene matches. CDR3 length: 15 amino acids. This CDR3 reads CASSLAGGGTGELFF. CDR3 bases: TGTGCCAGCAGCCTAGCGGGGGGAGGGACCGGGGAGCTGTTTTTT.

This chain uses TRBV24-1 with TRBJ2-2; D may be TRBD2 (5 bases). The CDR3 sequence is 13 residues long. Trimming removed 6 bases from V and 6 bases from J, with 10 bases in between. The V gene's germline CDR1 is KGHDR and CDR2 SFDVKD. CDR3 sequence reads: CATSLGGPGELFF. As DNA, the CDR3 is TGTGCCACCAGTTTAGGCGGGCCCGGGGAGCTGTTTTTT.

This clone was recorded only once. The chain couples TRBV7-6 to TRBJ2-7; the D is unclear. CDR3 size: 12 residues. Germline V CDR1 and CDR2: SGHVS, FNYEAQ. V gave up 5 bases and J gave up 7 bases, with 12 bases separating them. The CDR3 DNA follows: TGTGCCAGCAGCCTACCTTTCGAGGAGCAGTACTTC. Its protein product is CASSLPFEEQYF.

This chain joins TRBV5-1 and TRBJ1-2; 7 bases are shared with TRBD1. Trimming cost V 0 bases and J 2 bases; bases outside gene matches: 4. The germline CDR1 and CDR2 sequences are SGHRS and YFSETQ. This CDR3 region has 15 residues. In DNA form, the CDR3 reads TGCGCCAGCAGCTTGGCCGGACAGGACAACTATGGCTACACCTTC. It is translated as CASSLAGQDNYGYTF.

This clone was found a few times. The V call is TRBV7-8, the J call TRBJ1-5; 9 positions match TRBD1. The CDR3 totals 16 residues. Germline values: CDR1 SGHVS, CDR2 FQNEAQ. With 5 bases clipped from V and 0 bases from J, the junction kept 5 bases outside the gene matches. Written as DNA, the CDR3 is TGTGCCAGCAGCCGATGGGACAGGGTTAGCAATCAGCCCCAGCATTTT. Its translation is CASSRWDRVSNQPQHF.

CDR3 nucleotides: TGTGCCAGCAGGGACGGGGGTGTCTATGGCTACACCTTC. Encoded protein: CASRDGGVYGYTF. This chain links TRBV6-5 with TRBJ1-2, with D possibly TRBD1 on 5 matching bases. Trimming took off 6 bases at V and 4 bases at J, with 12 bases between the two ends. The CDR3 contains 13 residues. CDR1 and CDR2 from the germline V gene are MNHEY and SVGAGI.